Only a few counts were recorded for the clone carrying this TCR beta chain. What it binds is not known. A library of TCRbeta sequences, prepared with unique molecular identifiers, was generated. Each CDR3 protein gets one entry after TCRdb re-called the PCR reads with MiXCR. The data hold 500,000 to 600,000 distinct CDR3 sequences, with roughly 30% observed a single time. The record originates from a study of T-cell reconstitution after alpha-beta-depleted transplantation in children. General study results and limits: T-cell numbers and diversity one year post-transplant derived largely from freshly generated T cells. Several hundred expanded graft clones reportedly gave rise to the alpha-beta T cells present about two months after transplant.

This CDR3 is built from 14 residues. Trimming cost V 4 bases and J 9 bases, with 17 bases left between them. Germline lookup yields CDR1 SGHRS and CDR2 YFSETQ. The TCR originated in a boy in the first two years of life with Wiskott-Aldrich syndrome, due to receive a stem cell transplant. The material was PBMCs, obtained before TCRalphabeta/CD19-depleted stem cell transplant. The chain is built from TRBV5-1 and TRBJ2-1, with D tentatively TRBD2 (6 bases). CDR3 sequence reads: CASSRDSQGAEQFF. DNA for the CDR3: TGCGCCAGCAGCCGGGACTCCCAGGGAGCTGAGCAGTTCTTC.